These 14 T cell receptor beta chains came from one sample sequenced in a study of response to subunit inactivated influenza vaccine. TCRdb used MiXCR to reprocess the RT-PCR reads, holding one entry per CDR3 protein. Of 500,000 to 550,000 distinct CDR3 sequences detected, approximately 7.1% appear once; the ten largest clones hold approximately 12%. Sequenced here: PBMCs from blood, sampled about 24 months after vaccination. The source of these receptors is a man aged 50-75 years who received an inactivated influenza vaccine.

The sample holds many counts of this clonotype. The chain joins TRBV15 to TRBJ2-5; unclear D gene. V was cut by 3 bases and J by 2 bases, with 13 bases left in between. The CDR3 has 15 residues. Germline V gene lookup returns CDR1 LNHNV and CDR2 YYDKDF (reference sequence). The CDR3 protein is CATSSSVSLQETQYF. CDR3 in DNA: TGTGCCACCAGCAGCAGCGTCTCCCTTCAAGAGACCCAGTACTTC.

This clonotype was seen many times. The rearrangement joins TRBV12-3 or TRBV12-4 to TRBJ1-1, with D possibly being TRBD1 (6 bases). The CDR3 is 13 residues long. The V and J ends lost 5 bases and 4 bases respectively, with 11 bases between them. The CDR3 here is CASSRGLCTEAFF. The DNA of the CDR3 is TGTGCCAGCAGTCGGGGGCTTTGCACTGAAGCTTTCTTT.

The chain has TRBV15 and TRBJ1-1; D gene uncertain. Germline-derived CDR1 and CDR2 are LNHNV and YYDKDF (reference sequence). This CDR3 is 13 amino acids long. Trimming pared 0 bases from V and 5 bases from J, leaving 7 bases between. The CDR3 loop reads CATSRDPETEAFF. DNA of the CDR3: TGTGCCACCAGCAGAGATCCAGAAACTGAAGCTTTCTTT.

Note on this clonotype: The junction does not match germline at one end; this may be a read error. The rearrangement uses TRBV6-4 and TRBJ2-1; D remains ambiguous. Per the germline V gene, CDR1 is MRHNA and CDR2 is SNTAGT. This CDR3 is built from 14 residues. CDR3 coding DNA: TGTGCCAGCAGTGAAGTGAACTCCAACAATGAGCAGTTCTTC. Translated, it gives CASSEVNSNNEQFF.

This clonotype turned up a few times. The chain joins TRBV2 to TRBJ2-7; weak D call: TRBD2 (7 bases). Germline V gene data show CDR1 as SNHLY and CDR2 as FYNNEI. Trimming cost V 2 bases and J 1 base, with 12 bases left between them. The CDR3 runs 15 residues. The DNA of the CDR3 is TGTGCCAGCAGTGAAAGACGGGGGGCGTCCTACGAGCAGTACTTC. It is translated as CASSERRGASYEQYF.

A few counts support this clonotype. The chain recombines TRBV7-2 with TRBJ2-2; possible D gene TRBD1, 6 bases. Trimming removed 4 bases at V and 4 bases at J, with 13 bases between. This CDR3 region has 15 residues. From germline, CDR1 is SGHTA and CDR2 FQGNSA. CDR3 region: CASSSAGQLTGELFF. The DNA of the CDR3 is TGTGCCAGCAGCTCCGCTGGACAGCTCACCGGGGAGCTGTTTTTT. The full variable domain, rest sourced from reference TRBV7-2 and TRBJ2-2, is GAGVSQSPSNKVTEKGKDVELRCDPISGHTALYWYRQSLGQGLEFLIYFQGNSAPDKSGLPSDRFSAERTGGSVSTLTIQRTQQEDSAVYLCASSSAGQLTGELFFGEGSRLTVL.

The rearrangement links TRBV6-5 to TRBJ2-3, with unresolved D. The CDR3 has 15 amino acids. Trimming pared 0 bases from V and 0 bases from J, leaving 7 bases between. Germline V gene lookup returns CDR1 MNHEY and CDR2 SVGAGI. CDR3 sequence reads: CASSYSQQSTDTQYF. The CDR3 DNA is TGTGCCAGCAGTTACTCACAACAGAGCACAGATACGCAGTATTTT.

Ten or more counts support this clonotype. One end of the junction fails to match germline, which may point to a read error. J is TRBJ2-5 and V is TRBV11-2; TRBD2 matches 9 bases. The CDR3 is 13 amino acids. Germline lookup yields CDR1 SGHAT and CDR2 FQNNGV. Here the CDR3 reads CASSSKFSGRMLF. CDR3 sequence (DNA): TGTGCCAGCAGCTCCAAATTTAGCGGGAGAATGCTCTTC.

This clonotype appeared a few times. V and J are TRBV20-1 and TRBJ2-4; 7 bases align to TRBD1. Germline assignment: CDR1 DFQATT and CDR2 SNEGSKA (reference sequence). After removal of 5 bases from V and 6 bases from J, the junction contained 7 bases not matched to a gene. CDR3 size: 13 residues. CDR3 loop: CSARGQDLNIQYF. The DNA for the CDR3 is TGCAGTGCTCGAGGACAGGACCTAAACATTCAGTACTTC.

This clonotype has at least ten counts. This sequence joins TRBV10-3 and TRBJ2-3, with D possibly being TRBD1 or TRBD2 (6 bases each). There are 14 residues in the CDR3. Germline V CDR1 and CDR2: ENHRY, SYGVKD. Trimming took off 3 bases at V and 6 bases at J, with 13 bases between the two ends. The CDR3: CAISDGGSGDTQYF. CDR3 nucleotide sequence: TGTGCCATCAGTGACGGGGGCTCAGGGGATACGCAGTATTTT.

This clonotype was detected ten times or more. The V and J genes are TRBV12-3 or TRBV12-4 and TRBJ2-1, with D possibly TRBD2 on 6 matching bases. The V gene lost 3 bases and the J gene lost 4 bases, with 7 bases spanning the gap. The CDR3 spans 13 residues. The CDR3 protein is CASSFGRYNEQFF. In nucleotides, the CDR3 is TGTGCCAGCAGTTTTGGGAGGTACAATGAGCAGTTCTTC.

The chain couples TRBV2 to TRBJ1-4; the D gene is possibly TRBD1 (6 bases). V shed 6 bases and J shed 8 bases, with 19 bases lying between them. The CDR3 loop spans 15 amino acids. Germline values: CDR1 SNHLY, CDR2 FYNNEI. DNA for the CDR3: TGTGCCAGCAGCCTTCAGGGGACGCGGAGCGAAAAACTGTTTTTT. Protein: CASSLQGTRSEKLFF.

The V gene is TRBV10-3, the J gene TRBJ2-7, with D perhaps TRBD2 (7 bases). The CDR3 runs to 14 residues. Between the trimmed V and J ends, which lost 11 bases and 1 base, there was a span of 18 bases. The germline gives CDR1 ENHRY, CDR2 SYGVKD. CDR3 loop: CAVRTGGLSYEQYF. In nucleotides, the CDR3 is TGTGCCGTCCGAACCGGGGGGCTTTCCTACGAGCAGTACTTC.

This clonotype appeared many times. The chain combines TRBV18 with TRBJ2-1; tentatively, D is TRBD2 (6 bases). Per the germline V gene, CDR1 is KGHSH and CDR2 is LQKENI. The V gene lost 3 bases and the J gene lost 2 bases, with 11 bases spanning the gap. The CDR3 runs to 15 residues. The CDR3 DNA is TGTGCCAGCTCACCTGGGACTGCTACCTACAATGAGCAGTTCTTC. Translated: CASSPGTATYNEQFF.